This entry lists 11 T cell receptor beta chains sequenced from one sample in a study of molecular identifiers for immune sequencing clone quantification. TCRdb redid the calling of the PCR reads with MiXCR, one entry per CDR3 protein. The data contain about 640,000 distinct CDR3 sequences, approximately 20% of them seen just once; the ten biggest clones take up 0.75% to 0.95%. The sample taken for sequencing was naive CD8+ T cells from blood, with Jurkat cell RNA spiked in. Subset here: FACS-sorted CD8+CD4-CCR7+CD45RA+ naive T cells. These receptors all come from a human donor in good health. Some libraries in this study had Jurkat cell RNA spiked in.

This clonotype was observed many times. J is TRBJ2-1 and V is TRBV10-2; a possible D gene is TRBD2 (5 bases). The CDR3 runs 18 residues. V lost 7 bases and J lost 7, with 29 bases in between. The V gene's germline CDR1 is WSHSY and CDR2 SAAADI. The CDR3 here is CASTPSEPKVYRRNEQFF. For the CDR3, the DNA is TGCGCCAGCACCCCGAGCGAACCCAAGGTGTATCGGAGGAATGAGCAGTTCTTC.

As to this clonotype: Possible read error: a much larger clone is one base away. This chain links TRBV28 with TRBJ1-1; D gene unclear. The length of the CDR3 is 19 residues. The V end was cut by 1 base, the J end by 0 bases, with 21 bases between. CDR1 MDHEN and CDR2 SYDVKM come from the germline V gene. The CDR3 nucleotides are TGTGCCAGCAGTTTATTTCGAAACAGCTCCTCCCGATTGAACACTGAAGCTTTCTTT. As protein: CASSLFRNSSSRLNTEAFF.

The rearrangement joins TRBV30 to TRBJ2-3; 9 nucleotides align to TRBD1. The V gene's germline CDR1 is GTSNPN and CDR2 SVGIG (reference sequence). The CDR3 is made up of 13 amino acids. Trimming removed 7 bases from V and 2 bases from J; junction bases left unmatched: 4. This CDR3 reads CALGTGLTDTQYF. The CDR3 nucleotides are TGTGCCTTGGGGACAGGGCTCACAGATACGCAGTATTTT.

Ten or more counts support this clonotype. The chain joins TRBV20-1 to TRBJ2-3; 8 nucleotides line up with TRBD2. The CDR3 has 17 residues. Germline loops: CDR1 DFQATT, CDR2 SNEGSKA (reference sequence). V was pared by 5 bases and J by 1 base, with 14 bases of the junction left unmatched. CDR3 region: CSADRDGGLAGTDTQYF. The CDR3 region has the DNA TGCAGTGCTGACCGGGACGGAGGACTAGCTGGCACAGATACGCAGTATTTT.

In the case of this clonotype: At one end, the junction sequence differs from germline, possibly due to a read error. The rearrangement joins TRBV3-1 to TRBJ1-4; no reliable D call. This CDR3 has 15 amino acids. The germline V gene has CDR1 LGHDT and CDR2 YNNKEL (reference sequence). As DNA, the CDR3 is TGTGCCAGCAGCCAATACGACGGACTTAATGAAAAACCGTTTTTT. This encodes CASSQYDGLNEKPFF. The full variable domain, with the rest looked up from reference TRBV3-1 and TRBJ1-4, is DTAVSQTPKYLVTQMGNDKSIKCEQNLGHDTMYWYKQDSKKFLKIMFSYNNKELIINETVPNRFSPKSPDKAHLNLHINSLELGDSAVYFCASSQYDGLNEKPFFGSGTQLSVL.

This chain links TRBV5-8 with TRBJ1-5; 7 nucleotides align to TRBD1. V trimming: 0 bases; J trimming: 5 bases; junction bases outside the gene matches: 8. CDR1 is SGHTS and CDR2 is YDEGEE in the germline V gene. This CDR3 is built from 16 residues. Written as DNA, the CDR3 is TGTGCCAGCAGCTTGGACTCTCTCACAGGGGATCAGCCCCAGCATTTT. It is translated as CASSLDSLTGDQPQHF.

This clonotype showed up many times. The chain uses TRBV7-6 and TRBJ2-7; D may be TRBD1 (6 bases). V lost 2 bases and J 5 bases, leaving 13 bases between the germline ends. Germline V gene lookup returns CDR1 SGHVS and CDR2 FNYEAQ. This CDR3 has 14 residues. The CDR3 nucleotides are TGTGCCAGCAGCTTAAACACAGGGTCGGACGAGCAGTACTTC. It encodes CASSLNTGSDEQYF.

This clonotype was seen ten or more times. The chain employs TRBV28 and TRBJ1-5, with D perhaps matching TRBD1 (5 bases). Germline-derived CDR1 and CDR2 are MDHEN and SYDVKM. The CDR3 spans 17 residues. V was trimmed by 3 bases and J by 0 bases, leaving 15 bases between them. CDR3 sequence (DNA): TGTGCCAGCAGTTTTCGCGGGGGACTACTTAGCAATCAGCCCCAGCATTTT. Residues: CASSFRGGLLSNQPQHF.

Ten or more counts support this clonotype. The chain has TRBV12-5 and TRBJ1-2, with D possibly being TRBD1 (6 bases). V shed 1 base and J shed 4 bases, with 10 bases lying between them. This CDR3 comprises 14 residues. Germline V gives CDR1 LGHNT, CDR2 FRNRAP. The CDR3 region is CASGLGTAPYGYTF. CDR3 coding DNA: TGTGCTAGTGGTTTGGGGACAGCTCCCTATGGCTACACCTTC.

The table lists this clonotype with many counts. This chain joins TRBV7-9 and TRBJ2-5, with 7 bases matching TRBD1. This CDR3 contains 15 residues. Germline V gene sequence: CDR1 SEHNR, CDR2 FQNEAQ (reference sequence). V trimming: 5 bases; J trimming: 1 base; junction bases outside the gene matches: 7. CDR3 in amino acids: CASSNLGQLQETQYF. In nucleotides, the CDR3 is TGTGCCAGCAGCAACTTGGGACAGCTCCAAGAGACCCAGTACTTC.

As concerns this clonotype: Germline and junction disagree at one end, which may indicate a read error. The chain couples TRBV6-2 or TRBV6-3 to TRBJ1-1, with D unclear. Germline V lookup: CDR1 MNHEY, CDR2 SVGEGT. The CDR3 consists of 11 residues. CDR3 region: CASSPDTGAFF. CDR3 coding DNA: TGTGCCAGCAGTCCCGACACTGGAGCTTTCTTT.